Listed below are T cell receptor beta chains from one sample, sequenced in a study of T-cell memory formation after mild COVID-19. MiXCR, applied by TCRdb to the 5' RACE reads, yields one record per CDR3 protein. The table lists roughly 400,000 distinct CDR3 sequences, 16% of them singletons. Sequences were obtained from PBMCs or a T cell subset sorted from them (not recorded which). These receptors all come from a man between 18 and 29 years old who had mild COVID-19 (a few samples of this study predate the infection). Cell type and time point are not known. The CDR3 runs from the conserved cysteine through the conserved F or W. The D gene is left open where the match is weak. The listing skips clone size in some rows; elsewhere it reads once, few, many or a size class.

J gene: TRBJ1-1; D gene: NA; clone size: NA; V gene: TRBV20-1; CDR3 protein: CSPENFRDTNTEAFF; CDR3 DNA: TGCAGCCCAGAGAACTTCCGGGACACGAACACTGAAGCTTTCTTT
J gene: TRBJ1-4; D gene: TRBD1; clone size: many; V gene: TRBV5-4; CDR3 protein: CASSSTGGGEKLFF; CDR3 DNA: TGTGCCAGCAGCTCCACAGGGGGAGGGGAAAAACTGTTTTTT
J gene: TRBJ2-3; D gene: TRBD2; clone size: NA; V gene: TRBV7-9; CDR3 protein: CASSPPSGGEGDTQYF; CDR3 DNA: TGTGCCAGCAGCCCTCCTAGCGGGGGGGAAGGAGATACGCAGTATTTT
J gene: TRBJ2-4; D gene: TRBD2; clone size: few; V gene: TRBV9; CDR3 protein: CASSVGPGGLNIQYF; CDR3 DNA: TGTGCCAGCAGCGTAGGTCCGGGGGGATTAAACATTCAGTACTTC
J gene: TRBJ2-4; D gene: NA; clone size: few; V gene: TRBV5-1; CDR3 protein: CASSWQTTAKNIQYF; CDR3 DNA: TGCGCCAGCAGCTGGCAGACTACGGCCAAAAACATTCAGTACTTC
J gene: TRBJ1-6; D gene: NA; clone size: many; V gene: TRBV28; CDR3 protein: CAGCDTGSNSPLHF; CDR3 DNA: TGTGCCGGCTGCGATACGGGGAGTAATTCACCCCTCCACTTT
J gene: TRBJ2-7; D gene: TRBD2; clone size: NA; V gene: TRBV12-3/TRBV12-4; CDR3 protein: CASSTSGRSYEQYF; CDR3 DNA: TGTGCCAGCAGCACTAGCGGGCGGTCCTACGAGCAGTACTTC
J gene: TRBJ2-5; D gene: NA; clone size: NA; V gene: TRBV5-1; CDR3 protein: CASMGVQTQYF; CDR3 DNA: TGCGCCAGCATGGGAGTACAGACCCAGTACTTC
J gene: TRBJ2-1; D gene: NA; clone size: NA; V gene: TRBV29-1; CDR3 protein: CSVVPGNNEQFF; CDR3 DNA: TGCAGCGTCGTACCGGGGAACAATGAGCAGTTCTTC
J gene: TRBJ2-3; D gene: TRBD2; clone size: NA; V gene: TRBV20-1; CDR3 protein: CSASGTSGGPHDAQYF; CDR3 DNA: TGCAGTGCCTCCGGGACTAGCGGGGGGCCCCATGATGCGCAGTATTTT
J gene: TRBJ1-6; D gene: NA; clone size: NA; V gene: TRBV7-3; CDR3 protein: CASSLGRINSPLHF; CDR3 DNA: TGTGCCAGCAGCTTAGGGCGGATCAATTCACCCCTCCACTTT
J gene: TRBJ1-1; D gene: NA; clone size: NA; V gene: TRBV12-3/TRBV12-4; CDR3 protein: CASSFRGFNTEAFF; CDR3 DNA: TGTGCCAGCAGTTTCCGGGGGTTTAACACTGAAGCTTTCTTT
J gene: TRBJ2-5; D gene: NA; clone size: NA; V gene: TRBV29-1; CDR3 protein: CSGSEYQETQYF; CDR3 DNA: TGCAGCGGATCAGAGTACCAAGAGACCCAGTACTTC
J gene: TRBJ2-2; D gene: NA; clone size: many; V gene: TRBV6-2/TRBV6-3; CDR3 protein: CASSPGRNTGELFF; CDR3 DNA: TGTGCCAGCAGCCCGGGACGGAACACCGGGGAGCTGTTTTTT
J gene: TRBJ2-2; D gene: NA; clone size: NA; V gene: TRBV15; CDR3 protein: CATSKPPSTGELFF; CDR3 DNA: TGTGCCACCAGCAAGCCCCCTAGCACCGGGGAGCTGTTTTTT
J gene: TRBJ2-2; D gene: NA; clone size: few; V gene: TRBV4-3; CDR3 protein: CASSQGKATGELFF; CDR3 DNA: TGCGCCAGCAGCCAAGGAAAGGCCACCGGGGAGCTGTTTTTT
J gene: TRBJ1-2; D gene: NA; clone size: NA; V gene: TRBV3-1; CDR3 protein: CASSQGDGDHYGYTF; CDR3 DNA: TGTGCCAGCAGCCAAGGAGATGGAGATCACTATGGCTACACCTTC
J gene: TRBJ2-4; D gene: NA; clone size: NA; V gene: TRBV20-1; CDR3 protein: CSAKSSAWAEYF; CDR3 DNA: TGCAGTGCTAAGTCTAGCGCCTGGGCTGAGTACTTC
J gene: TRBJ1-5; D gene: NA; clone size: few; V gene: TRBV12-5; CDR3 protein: CASGRDSNQPQHF; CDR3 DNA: TGTGCTAGTGGTCGGGACAGCAATCAGCCCCAGCATTTT
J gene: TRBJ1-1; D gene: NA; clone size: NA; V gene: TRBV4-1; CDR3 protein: CASSQVVTAALTEAFF; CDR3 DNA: TGCGCCAGCAGCCAAGTTGTGACGGCGGCCTTAACTGAAGCTTTCTTT
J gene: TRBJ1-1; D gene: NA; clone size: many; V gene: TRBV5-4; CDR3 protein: CASSLGQWGNTEAFF; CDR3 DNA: TGTGCCAGCAGCTTGGGACAGTGGGGGAACACTGAAGCTTTCTTT
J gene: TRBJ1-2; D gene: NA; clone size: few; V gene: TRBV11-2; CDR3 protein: CASSLGGQLNYGYTF; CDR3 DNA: TGTGCCAGCAGCTTAGGAGGACAGTTAAACTATGGCTACACCTTC
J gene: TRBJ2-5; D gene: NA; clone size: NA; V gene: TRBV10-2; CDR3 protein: CASSVTRVGTQYF; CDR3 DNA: TGCGCCAGCAGTGTCACCCGTGTTGGGACCCAGTACTTC
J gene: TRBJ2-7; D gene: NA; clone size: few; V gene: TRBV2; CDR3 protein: CASSARLEQYF; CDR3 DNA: TGTGCCAGCAGTGCCCGGCTCGAGCAGTACTTC
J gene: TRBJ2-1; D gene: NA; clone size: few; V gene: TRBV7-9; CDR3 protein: CASSLVASTANEQFF; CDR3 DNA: TGTGCCAGCAGCCTAGTTGCTAGTACCGCCAATGAGCAGTTCTTC
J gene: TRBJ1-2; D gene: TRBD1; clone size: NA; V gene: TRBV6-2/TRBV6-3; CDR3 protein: CASSYESTGTVTYGYTF; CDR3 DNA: TGTGCCAGCAGTTACGAGTCGACAGGGACGGTCACCTATGGCTACACCTTC
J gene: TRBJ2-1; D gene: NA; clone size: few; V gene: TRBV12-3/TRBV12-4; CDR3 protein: CAIAGTPSYNEQFF; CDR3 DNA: TGTGCCATCGCCGGGACCCCCTCCTACAATGAGCAGTTCTTC
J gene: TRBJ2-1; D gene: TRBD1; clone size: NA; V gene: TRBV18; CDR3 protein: CASSPYPGQGKQFF; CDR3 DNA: TGTGCCAGCTCACCATACCCGGGACAGGGAAAGCAGTTCTTC
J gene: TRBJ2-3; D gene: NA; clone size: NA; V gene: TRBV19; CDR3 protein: CASSMTGESTDTQYF; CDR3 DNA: TGTGCCAGTAGTATGACAGGAGAAAGCACAGATACGCAGTATTTT
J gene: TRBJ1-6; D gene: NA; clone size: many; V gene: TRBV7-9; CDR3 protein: CASSGGGFNSPLHF; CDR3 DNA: TGTGCCAGCAGTGGTGGGGGATTTAATTCACCCCTCCACTTT
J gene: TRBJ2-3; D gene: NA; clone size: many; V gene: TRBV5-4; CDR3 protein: CASSFRGGPDTQYF; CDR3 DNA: TGTGCCAGCAGCTTCAGGGGAGGACCAGATACGCAGTATTTT
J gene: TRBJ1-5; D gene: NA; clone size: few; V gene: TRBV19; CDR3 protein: CASSIGPSSNQPQHF; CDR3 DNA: TGTGCCAGTAGTATTGGGCCATCTAGCAATCAGCCCCAGCATTTT
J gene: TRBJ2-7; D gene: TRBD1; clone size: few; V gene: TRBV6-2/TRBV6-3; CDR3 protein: CASSYVNRGYEQYF; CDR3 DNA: TGTGCCAGCAGTTACGTCAACAGGGGGTACGAGCAGTACTTC
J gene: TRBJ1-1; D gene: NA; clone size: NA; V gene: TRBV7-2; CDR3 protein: CASSLAGGLRRDTEAFF; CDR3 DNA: TGTGCCAGCAGCTTGGCCGGGGGTCTCAGGAGAGACACTGAAGCTTTCTTT
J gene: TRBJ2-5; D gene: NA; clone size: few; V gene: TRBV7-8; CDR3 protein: CASRERGATQYF; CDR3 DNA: TGTGCCAGCAGGGAACGGGGGGCGACCCAGTACTTC
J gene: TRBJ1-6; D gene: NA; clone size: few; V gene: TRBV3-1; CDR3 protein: CASSQWSGNSPLHF; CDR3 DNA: TGTGCCAGCAGCCAATGGAGCGGGAACTCACCCCTCCACTTT
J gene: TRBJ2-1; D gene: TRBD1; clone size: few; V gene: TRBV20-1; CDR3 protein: CSARAQGAGNEQFF; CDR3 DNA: TGCAGTGCTCGCGCCCAGGGGGCGGGGAATGAGCAGTTCTTC
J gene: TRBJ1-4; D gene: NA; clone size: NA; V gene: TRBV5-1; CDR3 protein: CASSLFSGANEKLFF; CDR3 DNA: TGCGCCAGCAGCTTGTTTTCAGGTGCTAATGAAAAACTGTTTTTT
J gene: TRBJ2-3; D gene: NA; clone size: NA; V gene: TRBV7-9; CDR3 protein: CASTPEWTDTQYF; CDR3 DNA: TGTGCCAGCACCCCCGAATGGACAGATACGCAGTATTTT
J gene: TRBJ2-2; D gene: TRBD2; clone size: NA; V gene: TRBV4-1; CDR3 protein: CASSHIGGTTGELFF; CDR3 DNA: TGCGCCAGCAGCCACATCGGGGGGACCACCGGGGAGCTGTTTTTT
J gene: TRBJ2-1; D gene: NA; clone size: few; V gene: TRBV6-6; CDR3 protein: CASSYGQGKFF; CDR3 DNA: TGTGCCAGCAGTTACGGGCAGGGGAAGTTCTTC
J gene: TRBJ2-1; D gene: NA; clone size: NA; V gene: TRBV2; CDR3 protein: CASSESNEQFF; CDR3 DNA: TGTGCCAGCAGTGAGAGCAATGAGCAGTTCTTC